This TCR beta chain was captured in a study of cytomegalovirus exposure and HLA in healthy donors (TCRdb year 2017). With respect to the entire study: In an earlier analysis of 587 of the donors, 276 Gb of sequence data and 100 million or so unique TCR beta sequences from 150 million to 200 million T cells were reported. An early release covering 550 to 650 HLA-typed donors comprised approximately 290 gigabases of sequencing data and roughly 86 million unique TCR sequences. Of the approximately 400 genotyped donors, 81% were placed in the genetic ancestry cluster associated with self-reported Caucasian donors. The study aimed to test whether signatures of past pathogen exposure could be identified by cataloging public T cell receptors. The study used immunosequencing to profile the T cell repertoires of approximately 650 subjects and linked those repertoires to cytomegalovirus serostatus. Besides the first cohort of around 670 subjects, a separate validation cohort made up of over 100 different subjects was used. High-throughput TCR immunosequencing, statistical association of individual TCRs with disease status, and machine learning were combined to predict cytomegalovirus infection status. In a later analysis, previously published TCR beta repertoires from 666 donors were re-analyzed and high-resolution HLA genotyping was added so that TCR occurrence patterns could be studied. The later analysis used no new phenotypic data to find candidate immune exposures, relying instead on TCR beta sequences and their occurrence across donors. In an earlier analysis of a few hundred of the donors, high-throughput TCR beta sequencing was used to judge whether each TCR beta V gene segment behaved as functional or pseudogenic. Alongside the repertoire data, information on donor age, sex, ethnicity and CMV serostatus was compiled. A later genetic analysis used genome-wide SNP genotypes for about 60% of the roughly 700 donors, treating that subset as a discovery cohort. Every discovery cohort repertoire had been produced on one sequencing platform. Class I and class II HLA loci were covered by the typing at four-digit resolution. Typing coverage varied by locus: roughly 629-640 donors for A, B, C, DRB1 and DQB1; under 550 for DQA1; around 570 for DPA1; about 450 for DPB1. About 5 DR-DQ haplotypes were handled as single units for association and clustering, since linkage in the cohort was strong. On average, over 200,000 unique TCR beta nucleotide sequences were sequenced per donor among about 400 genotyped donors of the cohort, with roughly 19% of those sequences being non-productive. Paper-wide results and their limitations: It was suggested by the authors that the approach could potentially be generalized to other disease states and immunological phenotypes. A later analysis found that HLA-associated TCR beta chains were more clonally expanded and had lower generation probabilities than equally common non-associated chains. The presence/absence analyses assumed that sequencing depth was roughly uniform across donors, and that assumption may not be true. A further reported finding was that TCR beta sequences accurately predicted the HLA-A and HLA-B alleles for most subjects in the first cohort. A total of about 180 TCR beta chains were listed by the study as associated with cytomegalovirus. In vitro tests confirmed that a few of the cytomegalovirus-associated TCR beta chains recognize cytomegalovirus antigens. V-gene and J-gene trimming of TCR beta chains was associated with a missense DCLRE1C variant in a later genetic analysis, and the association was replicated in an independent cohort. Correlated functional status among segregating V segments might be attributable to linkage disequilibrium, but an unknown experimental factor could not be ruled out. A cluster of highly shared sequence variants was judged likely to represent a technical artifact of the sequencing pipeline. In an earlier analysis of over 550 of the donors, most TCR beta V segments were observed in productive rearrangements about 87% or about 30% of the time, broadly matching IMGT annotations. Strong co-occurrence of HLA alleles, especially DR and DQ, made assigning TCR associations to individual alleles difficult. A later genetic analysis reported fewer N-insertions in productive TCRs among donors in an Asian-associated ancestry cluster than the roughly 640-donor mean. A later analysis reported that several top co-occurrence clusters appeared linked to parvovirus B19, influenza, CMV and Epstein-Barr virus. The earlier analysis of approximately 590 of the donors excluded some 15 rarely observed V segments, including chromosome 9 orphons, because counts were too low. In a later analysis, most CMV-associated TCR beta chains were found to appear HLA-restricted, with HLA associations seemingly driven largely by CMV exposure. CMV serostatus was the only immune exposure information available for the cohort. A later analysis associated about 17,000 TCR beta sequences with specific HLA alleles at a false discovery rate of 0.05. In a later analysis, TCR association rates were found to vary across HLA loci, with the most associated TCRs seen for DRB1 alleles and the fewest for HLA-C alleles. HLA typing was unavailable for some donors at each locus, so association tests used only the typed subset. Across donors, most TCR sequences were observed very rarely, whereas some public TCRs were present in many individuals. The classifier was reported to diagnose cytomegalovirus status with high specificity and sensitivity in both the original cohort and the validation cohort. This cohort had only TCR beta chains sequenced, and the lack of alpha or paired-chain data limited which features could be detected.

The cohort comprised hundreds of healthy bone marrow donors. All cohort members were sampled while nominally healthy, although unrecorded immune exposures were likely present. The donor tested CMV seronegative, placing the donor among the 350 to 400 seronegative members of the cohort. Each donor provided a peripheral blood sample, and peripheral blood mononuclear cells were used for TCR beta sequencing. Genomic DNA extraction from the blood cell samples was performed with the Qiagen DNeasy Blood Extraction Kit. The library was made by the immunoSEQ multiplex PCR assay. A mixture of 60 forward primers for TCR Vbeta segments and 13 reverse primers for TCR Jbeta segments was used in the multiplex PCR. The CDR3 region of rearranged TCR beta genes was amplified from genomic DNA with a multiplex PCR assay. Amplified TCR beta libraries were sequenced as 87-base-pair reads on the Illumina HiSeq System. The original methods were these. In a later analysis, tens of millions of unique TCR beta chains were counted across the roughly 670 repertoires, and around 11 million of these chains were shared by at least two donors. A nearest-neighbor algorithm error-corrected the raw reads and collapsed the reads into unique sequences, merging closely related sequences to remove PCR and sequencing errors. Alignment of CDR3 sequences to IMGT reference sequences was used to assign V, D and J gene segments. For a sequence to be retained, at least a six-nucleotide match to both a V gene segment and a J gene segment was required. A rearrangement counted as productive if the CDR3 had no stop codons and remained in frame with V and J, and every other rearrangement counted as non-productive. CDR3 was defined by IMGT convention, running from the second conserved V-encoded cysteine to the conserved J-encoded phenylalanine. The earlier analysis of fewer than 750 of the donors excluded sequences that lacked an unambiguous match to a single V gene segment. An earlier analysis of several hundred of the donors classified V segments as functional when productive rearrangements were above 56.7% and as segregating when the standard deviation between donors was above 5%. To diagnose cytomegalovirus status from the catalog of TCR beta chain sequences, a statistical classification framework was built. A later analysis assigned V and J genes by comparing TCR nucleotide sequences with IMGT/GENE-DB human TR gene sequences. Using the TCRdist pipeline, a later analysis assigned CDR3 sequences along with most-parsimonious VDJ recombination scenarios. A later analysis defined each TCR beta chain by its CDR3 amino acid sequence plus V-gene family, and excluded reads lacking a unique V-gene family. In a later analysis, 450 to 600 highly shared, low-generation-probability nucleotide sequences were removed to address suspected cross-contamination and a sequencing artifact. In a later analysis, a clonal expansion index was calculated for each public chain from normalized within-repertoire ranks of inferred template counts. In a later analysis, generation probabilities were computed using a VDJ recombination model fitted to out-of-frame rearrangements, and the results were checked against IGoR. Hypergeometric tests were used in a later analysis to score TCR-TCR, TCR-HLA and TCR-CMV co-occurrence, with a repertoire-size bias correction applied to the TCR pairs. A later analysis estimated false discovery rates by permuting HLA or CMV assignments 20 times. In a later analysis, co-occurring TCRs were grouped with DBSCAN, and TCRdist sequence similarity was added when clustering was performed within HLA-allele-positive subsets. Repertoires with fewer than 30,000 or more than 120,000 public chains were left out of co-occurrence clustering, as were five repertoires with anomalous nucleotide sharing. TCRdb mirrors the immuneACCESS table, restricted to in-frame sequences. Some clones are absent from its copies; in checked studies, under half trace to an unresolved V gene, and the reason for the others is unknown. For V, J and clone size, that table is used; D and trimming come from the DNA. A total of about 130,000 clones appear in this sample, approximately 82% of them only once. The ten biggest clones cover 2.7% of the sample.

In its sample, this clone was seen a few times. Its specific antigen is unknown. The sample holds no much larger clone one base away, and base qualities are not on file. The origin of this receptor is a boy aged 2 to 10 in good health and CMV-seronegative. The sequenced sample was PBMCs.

For the CDR3, the sequence is CASSELAGSTDTQYF. At the DNA level, the sequence is TGTGCCAGCAGTGAACTAGCGGGTAGCACAGATACGCAGTATTTT. This chain joins TRBV6-1 to TRBJ2-3; 8 central bases correspond to TRBD2. Via the germline V gene, CDR1 is MNHNS and CDR2 SASEGT. Spanning cysteine to phenylalanine, the CDR3 consists of 15 amino acids. CDR3 DNA is the only sequence kept; it has 45 bases, read in frame from the first base. Trimming removed 2 bases from V and 0 bases from J; the gene matches leave 1 base unexplained.